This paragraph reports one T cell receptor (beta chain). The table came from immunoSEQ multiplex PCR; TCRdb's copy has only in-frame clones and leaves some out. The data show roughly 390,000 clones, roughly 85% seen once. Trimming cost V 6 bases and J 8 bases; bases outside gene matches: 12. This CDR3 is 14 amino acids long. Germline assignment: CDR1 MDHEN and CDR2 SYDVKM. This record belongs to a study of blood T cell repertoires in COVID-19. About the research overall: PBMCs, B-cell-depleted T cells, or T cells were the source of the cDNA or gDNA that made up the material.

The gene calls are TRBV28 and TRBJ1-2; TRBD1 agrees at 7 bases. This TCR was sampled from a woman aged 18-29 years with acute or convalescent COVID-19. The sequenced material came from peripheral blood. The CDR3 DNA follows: TGTGCCAGCAGCCTCGCAGGGGGGTCGAAGGGCTACACCTTC. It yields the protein CASSLAGGSKGYTF.